Listed here are 11 T cell receptor beta chains from one sample, sequenced in a study of T cell responses to AZD1222 COVID-19 vaccine. Method: immunoSEQ multiplex PCR; TCRdb's copy keeps in-frame clones and lacks some. The top ten clones hold approximately 1.1% of a sample with 150,000 to 200,000 clones, around 90% of them seen once. The sequenced sample was peripheral blood, obtained 28 days after the second AZD1222 dose. The source of these receptors is an adult who received the AZD1222 COVID-19 vaccine.

The rearrangement uses TRBV10-3 and TRBJ1-6; weak D call: TRBD1 (5 bases). Trimming removed 2 bases at V and 0 bases at J, with 5 bases between. There are 15 residues in the CDR3. From germline, CDR1 is ENHRY and CDR2 SYGVKD. This chain's CDR3 is CAISEGGSYNSPLHF. For the CDR3, the DNA is TGTGCCATCAGTGAGGGGGGCTCCTATAATTCACCCCTCCACTTT.

This chain links TRBV3-1 (or the pseudogene TRBV3-2) with TRBJ2-4, with TRBD1 matching over 10 bases. The CDR3 extends over 15 amino acids. In germline, CDR1 is LGHDT, CDR2 YNNKEL (reference sequence). V dropped 0 bases and J dropped 8; count of bases not matched to a gene: 4. CDR3 protein: CASSQDPGTGDIQYF. CDR3 sequence (DNA): TGTGCCAGCAGCCAAGACCCCGGGACAGGGGACATTCAGTACTTC.

The chain is built from TRBV4-2 and TRBJ1-5, with TRBD1 identical over 8 bases. CDR3 length: 13 amino acids. V shed 6 bases, J shed 7 bases, and the junction held 5 bases outside the gene matches. The germline V gene encodes CDR1 LGHNA and CDR2 YNFKEQ. In nucleotides, the CDR3 is TGTGCCAGCAGTCTGGACAGGGCCCAGCCCCAGCATTTT. As protein: CASSLDRAQPQHF.

The chain has TRBV7-9 and TRBJ1-3, with D uncertain. Trimming took off 1 base at V and 4 bases at J, with 11 bases between the two ends. Germline lookup yields CDR1 SEHNR and CDR2 FQNEAQ (reference sequence). The CDR3 extends over 15 amino acids. The CDR3 DNA is TGTGCCAGCAGCTTAGACCGGGCCTCGGGAAACACCATATATTTT. Translated: CASSLDRASGNTIYF.

The genes are TRBV6-1 and TRBJ1-5; D is uncertain. Germline lookup yields CDR1 MNHNS and CDR2 SASEGT. The CDR3 contains 13 residues. V lost 3 bases and J lost 2, with 5 bases in between. The CDR3, as DNA: TGTGCCAGCAGTGAGTTGGGCAATCAGCCCCAGCATTTT. Protein sequence: CASSELGNQPQHF.

This chain connects TRBV7-3 to TRBJ2-2; unclear D gene. The CDR3 sequence is 13 residues long. Germline values: CDR1 SGHTA, CDR2 FQGTGA. Trimming took 2 bases from V and 5 from J, leaving 6 bases between them. DNA of the CDR3: TGTGCCAGCAGCTTAGGGGATACCGGGGAGCTGTTTTTT. Its protein product is CASSLGDTGELFF. The full variable domain, its missing parts supplied by reference TRBV7-3 and TRBJ2-2, is GAGVSQTPSNKVTEKGKYVELRCDPISGHTALYWYRQSLGQGPEFLIYFQGTGAADDSGLPNDRFFAVRPEGSVSTLKIQRTERGDSAVYLCASSLGDTGELFFGEGSRLTVL.

In this sample, this clone turned up once. A read error may account for a junction end that differs from germline. The chain links TRBV25-1 to TRBJ1-4; 7 nucleotides agree with TRBD1. Per germline, CDR1 MGHDK and CDR2 SYGVNS. The CDR3 extends over 17 amino acids. The CDR3, as DNA: TGTGCCAGCAGTCAATACACAACAGGGGTGACTAATGAAAAACTGTTTTTT. Amino acid sequence: CASSQYTTGVTNEKLFF.

The chain combines TRBV5-1 with TRBJ1-2; the match to TRBD1 covers 8 bases. V lost 4 bases to trimming and J lost 3 bases; unmatched junction nucleotides: 2. The germline CDR1 and CDR2 sequences are SGHRS and YFSETQ. The CDR3 extends over 13 amino acids. The CDR3 is CASSPDRDYGYTF. For the CDR3, the DNA is TGCGCCAGCAGCCCGGACAGGGACTATGGCTACACCTTC.

The V gene is TRBV5-1, the J gene TRBJ2-1; 10 nucleotides match TRBD1. Per the germline V gene, CDR1 is SGHRS and CDR2 is YFSETQ. With 3 bases clipped from V and 3 bases from J, the junction kept 12 bases outside the gene matches. This CDR3 has 18 residues. The CDR3 nucleotides read TGCGCCAGCAGCTCGTCCCTACCGGGACAGGGGTTCTACAATGAGCAGTTCTTC. It encodes CASSSSLPGQGFYNEQFF.

Turning to this clone: Other nucleotide sequences from this sample produce the same CDR3. This sequence joins TRBV29-1 and TRBJ1-2; D call uncertain. Germline assignment: CDR1 SQVTM and CDR2 ANQGSEA. Trimming cost V 1 base and J 3 bases, with 6 bases left between them. CDR3 size: 12 residues. The CDR3 sequence: CSVEVADYGYTF. The CDR3, as DNA: TGCAGCGTTGAAGTGGCGGACTATGGCTACACCTTC.

This clone appeared a few times. V is TRBV16 and J is TRBJ2-5, with 7 bases that match TRBD1. CDR3 length: 15 amino acids. CDR1 and CDR2 from the germline V gene are KGHSY and FQNENV. The V and J ends lost 0 bases and 1 base, in that order; junction bases with no gene match: 2. CDR3 sequence (DNA): TGTGCCAGCAGCCAATCGGGACAGCTCCAAGAGACCCAGTACTTC. Protein: CASSQSGQLQETQYF.